This T cell receptor beta chain was recovered during a study of T cell responses to AZD1222 COVID-19 vaccine. With regard to this clone: Its antigen remains unidentified.

TCRdb keeps only in-frame clones here, not all; method: immunoSEQ multiplex PCR. The sample records tens of thousands of clones, 80% to 90% being singletons. Trimming stripped 1 base from V and 6 bases from J, with 5 bases between. The CDR3 totals 12 residues. CDR1 is KGHSH, CDR2 LQKENI, per germline. Study-wide findings and caveats: The study sampled repertoires only after the peak T cell response.

Here the sequenced sample was peripheral blood, taken 28 days after the second AZD1222 dose. The genes are TRBV18 and TRBJ2-3; D is unclear. The receptor was isolated from an adult who received the AZD1222 COVID-19 vaccine. The CDR3 protein is CASSPLSDTQYF. The CDR3 nucleotides are TGTGCCAGCTCACCACTGTCGGATACGCAGTATTTT.